This entry concerns a single TCR beta chain. Its antigen is unknown. The sample belongs to a study of OX40 agonist ivuxolimab in advanced cancers. Study at large: Patients with hepatocellular carcinoma, melanoma, renal cell or head and neck cancer made up the dose-escalation patients. Males comprised 70% to 90% of the group, whose mean age was about 61 years (range about 20 to 90). Prior anti-PD-1, anti-PD-L1 or anti-CTLA-4 therapy did not bar entry, and more than 35% had some.

General study points: CD8+ T cells showed, on average, more clonal expansion than CD4+ cells.

Trimming left V 4 bases short and J 8 bases short, with 13 bases between. Germline V lookup: CDR1 MNHEY, CDR2 SMNVEV (reference sequence). The CDR3 covers 13 residues. Only in-frame clones appear in the TCRdb table, and some are missing; sequencing was by immunoSEQ multiplex PCR. The table records about 67,000 clones, about 90% of them present only once. V and J are TRBV27 and TRBJ2-3, with TRBD2 as a possible D gene (5 bases). The TCR sequence derives from an adult with an advanced solid tumor such as melanoma, head and neck, liver or kidney cancer. This specimen was CD4+ or CD8+ T cells sorted from blood, taken in a trial of the OX40 agonist ivuxolimab. The CDR3 region is CASSSRGSRTQYF. For the CDR3, the DNA is TGTGCCAGCAGTTCTCGGGGTTCCCGTACGCAGTATTTT.